The entry that follows covers one TCR beta chain sequence. The data originate from a study of CD8+ T cells in alopecia areata. The treatment is: oral pan-JAK inhibitor, 5-10 mg twice daily. In alopecia areata patients, both lesional scalp punch biopsies and peripheral blood were collected. Trimming shortened V by 2 bases and J by 2 bases, and 21 bases separated the two germline ends. From germline, CDR1 is MNHNS and CDR2 SASEGT. The CDR3 length is 19 residues. After isolation, RNA underwent reverse transcription to generate cDNA as the sequencing template. Sequenced by immunoSEQ multiplex PCR; TCRdb stores in-frame clones only, minus some. Counted here are approximately 150,000 clones, approximately 52% occurring once; the ten biggest clones make up approximately 16%.

Source: CD4+ T cells sorted from blood, taken between weeks 55 and 70, from a patient treated with tofacitinib. The rearrangement links TRBV6-1 to TRBJ2-2; D uncertain. The TCR originated in a human donor with alopecia areata. The CDR3 sequence is CASSELKLAKGSNTGELFF. As DNA, the CDR3 is TGTGCCAGCAGTGAACTCAAACTGGCCAAGGGATCCAACACCGGGGAGCTGTTTTTT.